The 16 T cell receptor beta chains below come from one sample, sequenced in a study of blood T cell repertoires in COVID-19. Measured with immunoSEQ multiplex PCR; TCRdb has only the in-frame clones, and not every one. In the table there are approximately 220,000 clones, around 85% of which are singletons. Sequencing was done on a sample of PBMCs or T cells enriched from blood (not recorded which). The origin of the receptors is a man aged 40-49 years who had recovered from COVID-19.

J is TRBJ1-1 and V is TRBV4-2, with TRBD1 as a possible D gene (5 bases). Trimming took off 1 base at V and 0 bases at J, with 9 bases between the two ends. Germline V gives CDR1 LGHNA, CDR2 YNFKEQ. This CDR3 is built from 15 residues. The CDR3 reads CASSQGGGVNTEAFF. The CDR3 DNA reads as TGTGCCAGCAGCCAAGGTGGAGGGGTGAACACTGAAGCTTTCTTT.

The J gene is TRBJ2-1, the V gene TRBV5-4; a possible D gene is TRBD1 (6 bases). There are 15 residues in the CDR3. CDR1 and CDR2 (germline): SGHNT, YYREEE (reference sequence). V lost 5 bases and J lost 4, with 16 bases in between. CDR3 sequence (DNA): TGTGCCAGCAGTCAAAGACAGGCGTCATACAATGAGCAGTTCTTC. Its protein is CASSQRQASYNEQFF.

The chain combines TRBV12-3 or TRBV12-4 with TRBJ1-2; TRBD1 is a possible D gene (6 bases). The CDR3 is 13 residues long. V was shortened by 3 bases and J by 7 bases, with 12 bases between the two germline ends. CDR3 residues: CASSLYREGGYTF. CDR3 nucleotide sequence: TGTGCCAGCAGTTTGTACAGGGAAGGTGGCTACACCTTC.

The chain is built from TRBV5-1 and TRBJ2-7, with 8 bases lining up with TRBD2. The CDR3 runs 14 residues. The germline V gene has CDR1 SGHRS and CDR2 YFSETQ. J was trimmed by 6 bases and V by 1 base; bases with no gene match: 6. The CDR3 sequence: CASSLRLAGGEQYF. For the CDR3, the DNA is TGCGCCAGCAGCTTGAGGCTAGCGGGTGGCGAGCAGTACTTC. The full variable domain, completed using reference TRBV5-1 and TRBJ2-7, is KAGVTQTPRYLIKTRGQQVTLSCSPISGHRSVSWYQQTPGQGLQFLFEYFSETQRNKGNFPGRFSGRQFSNSRSEMNVSTLELGDSALYLCASSLRLAGGEQYFGPGTRLTVT.

Notes on this clone: The sample carries other DNA sequences with the same CDR3. The J gene is TRBJ2-5, the V gene TRBV12-3 or TRBV12-4; 7 bases align to TRBD2. The length of the CDR3 is 13 residues. J gave up 3 bases and V 6 bases, and 4 bases lay outside the gene matches. CDR3 loop: CASSLGGEETQYF. The DNA of the CDR3 is TGTGCCAGCAGCCTGGGGGGGGAAGAGACCCAGTACTTC.

CDR3 region: CASSFDPGYGYTF. DNA of the CDR3: TGCGCCAGCAGCTTTGATCCGGGCTATGGCTACACCTTC. The genes are TRBV5-1 and TRBJ1-2; no clear D gene. CDR1 and CDR2 from the germline V gene are SGHRS and YFSETQ. There are 13 residues in the CDR3. Trimming stripped 2 bases from V and 4 bases from J, with 9 bases between. Complete variable domain (other parts from reference TRBV5-1 and TRBJ1-2): KAGVTQTPRYLIKTRGQQVTLSCSPISGHRSVSWYQQTPGQGLQFLFEYFSETQRNKGNFPGRFSGRQFSNSRSEMNVSTLELGDSALYLCASSFDPGYGYTFGSGTRLTVV.

The chain joins TRBV4-1 to TRBJ2-3; the D gene is possibly TRBD2 (6 bases). Trimming took off 2 bases at V and 2 bases at J, with 14 bases between the two ends. The CDR3 covers 16 residues. The V gene's germline CDR1 is MGHRA and CDR2 YSYEKL. The DNA for the CDR3 is TGCGCCAGCAGCCAATACGGGGGAGTCAACACAGATACGCAGTATTTT. Translation gives CASSQYGGVNTDTQYF.

The gene calls are TRBV7-9 and TRBJ2-7; a possible D gene is TRBD2 (5 bases). Germline CDR1 SEHNR, CDR2 FQNEAQ (reference sequence). The length of the CDR3 is 15 residues. The ends were cut back, 5 bases at V and 2 bases at J, with 16 bases in the middle. The CDR3 DNA is TGTGCCAGCAGCGATAGCGTATACTTGCCCTACGAGCAGTACTTC. Translation: CASSDSVYLPYEQYF.

V gene TRBV18 combines with J gene TRBJ2-5; D unclear. Trimming took off 0 bases at V and 4 bases at J, with 9 bases between the two ends. This CDR3 spans 14 amino acids. The germline gives CDR1 KGHSH, CDR2 LQKENI. The CDR3 protein is CASSPPAWRETQYF. CDR3 sequence (DNA): TGTGCCAGCTCACCACCGGCGTGGAGAGAGACCCAGTACTTC.

V gene TRBV5-6 combines with J gene TRBJ1-2; no definite D call. The CDR3 spans 15 residues. Germline loops: CDR1 SGHDT, CDR2 YYEEEE. V dropped 4 bases and J dropped 3 bases, with 16 bases sitting between them. CDR3 nucleotides: TGTGCCAGCAGCCCTCCGGGGAGGGCTTACTATGGCTACACCTTC. It codes for CASSPPGRAYYGYTF.

The V gene is TRBV4-1, the J gene TRBJ2-2; 10 nucleotides match TRBD2. Trimming cost V 1 base and J 6 bases; bases outside gene matches: 17. The CDR3 has 20 amino acids. Per the germline V gene, CDR1 is MGHRA and CDR2 is YSYEKL. CDR3 residues: CASSQVGWLSGRAGSGELFF. In DNA, the CDR3 is TGCGCCAGCAGCCAAGTTGGGTGGCTAAGCGGGAGGGCCGGGTCCGGGGAGCTGTTTTTT.

The CDR3 region has the DNA TGTGCCAGCAGCGTAGGCAGACTTTCAACTAATGAAAAACTGTTTTTT. Translation gives CASSVGRLSTNEKLFF. The chain combines TRBV9 with TRBJ1-4; D is unresolved. CDR1 is SGDLS and CDR2 is YYNGEE in the germline V gene. The V end was cut by 0 bases, the J end by 0 bases, with 9 bases between. CDR3 size: 16 residues.

The chain has TRBV6-1 and TRBJ2-7; 8 bases agree with TRBD1. Germline V gene lookup returns CDR1 MNHNS and CDR2 SASEGT. The CDR3 loop spans 16 amino acids. The J segment lost 2 bases and the V segment lost 4 bases, leaving 10 bases of the junction unmatched. The CDR3 nucleotides read TGTGCCAGCAGTGGCCCCGGGACAGGTATAGCCTACGAGCAGTACTTC. This gives the protein CASSGPGTGIAYEQYF.

In its sample, this clone was seen once. V and J are TRBV24-1 and TRBJ2-2, with D hard to call. The CDR3 totals 17 residues. The V end lost 3 bases, the J end lost 4 bases, and 17 bases lay between the germline ends. From germline, CDR1 is KGHDR and CDR2 SFDVKD. Here the CDR3 reads CATSDPPGAVGTGELFF. The CDR3 region has the DNA TGTGCCACCAGTGATCCCCCGGGTGCGGTGGGCACCGGGGAGCTGTTTTTT.

The CDR3 region has the DNA TGTGCCAGCAGTGCGATAGCGGGAGAGGGCACAGATACGCAGTATTTT. Its translation is CASSAIAGEGTDTQYF. V is TRBV27 and J is TRBJ2-3, with 9 bases identical to TRBD2. V was pared by 5 bases and J by 1 base, with 7 bases of the junction left unmatched. The CDR3 consists of 16 residues. Germline values: CDR1 MNHEY, CDR2 SMNVEV (reference sequence).

The J gene is TRBJ2-1, the V gene TRBV19; D uncertain. The germline V and J ends were trimmed by 3 bases and 8 bases, with 17 bases remaining between them. In germline, CDR1 is LNHDA, CDR2 SQIVND (reference sequence). The CDR3 loop spans 15 amino acids. CDR3 bases: TGTGCCAGTAGTATTGGGTGGCGATCAAGCGATGAGCAGTTCTTC. This codes for CASSIGWRSSDEQFF.